The clone carrying this T cell receptor beta chain was counted once. The data stem from a study of control samples from healthy donors and cancer patients. V lost 2 bases to trimming and J lost 3 bases, with 10 bases between them. This CDR3 is 15 amino acids long. The germline V gene encodes CDR1 MDHEN and CDR2 SYDVKM. Sequencing used immunoSEQ multiplex PCR; TCRdb keeps in-frame clones, though not all of them. The table has around 110,000 clones, around 87% seen once. This sequence joins TRBV28 and TRBJ1-4; D may be TRBD1 (5 bases). The sequence was collected from a woman in her forties or fifties with colorectal cancer. Source material: PBMCs. The CDR3 DNA follows: TGTGCCAGCAGTTTAGGGGGTACAGCTAATGAAAAACTGTTTTTT. The encoded protein is CASSLGGTANEKLFF.